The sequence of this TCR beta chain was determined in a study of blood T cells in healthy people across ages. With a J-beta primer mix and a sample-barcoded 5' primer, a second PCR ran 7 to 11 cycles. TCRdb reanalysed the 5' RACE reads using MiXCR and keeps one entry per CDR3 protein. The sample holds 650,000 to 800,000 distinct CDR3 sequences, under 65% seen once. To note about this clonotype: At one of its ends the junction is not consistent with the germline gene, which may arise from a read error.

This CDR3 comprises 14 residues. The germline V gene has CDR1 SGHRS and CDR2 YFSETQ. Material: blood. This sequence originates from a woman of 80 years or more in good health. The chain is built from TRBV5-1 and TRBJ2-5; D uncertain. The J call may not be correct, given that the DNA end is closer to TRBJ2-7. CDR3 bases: TGCGCCAACAGCTTGGATCCCGCTTCCTACGAGCAGTACTTC. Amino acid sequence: CANSLDPASYEQYF.